The 15 T cell receptor beta chains below were found in one sample sequenced in a study of blood T cell repertoires in COVID-19. Assay: immunoSEQ multiplex PCR; the TCRdb copy retains only in-frame clones and omits some. The sample carries 270,000 or so clones, roughly 87% recorded once. The sequenced sample was peripheral blood. The receptors come from a human donor in a cohort sampled during active COVID-19.

The rearrangement links TRBV18 to TRBJ1-2; D is undetermined. The CDR3 spans 13 residues. Germline V lookup: CDR1 KGHSH, CDR2 LQKENI. V dropped 5 bases and J dropped 5 bases, with 12 bases sitting between them. The DNA for the CDR3 is TGTGCCAGCTCATCGGAGGAGATATATGGCTACACCTTC. As protein: CASSSEEIYGYTF.

The chain joins TRBV7-6 to TRBJ2-3; no reliable D call. V was pared by 5 bases and J by 5 bases, with 11 bases between. Germline CDR1 is SGHVS and CDR2 is FNYEAQ. CDR3 length equals 13 residues. CDR3 nucleotide sequence: TGTGCCAGCAGCCCCCGAGTCCGAGATACGCAGTATTTT. Translated: CASSPRVRDTQYF.

This clone was found a few times. In DNA, the CDR3 is TGTGCCTGGAGTGGGGCTAGGGGCACGGGTGAAAAACTGTTTTTT. Translated, it gives CAWSGARGTGEKLFF. The chain uses TRBV30 and TRBJ1-4; D is possibly TRBD1 (5 bases). Germline CDR1 is GTSNPN and CDR2 is SVGIG (reference sequence). Trimming removed 1 base from V and 7 bases from J, with 16 bases in between. CDR3 size: 15 residues.

This chain joins TRBV11-2 and TRBJ2-1, with TRBD2 matching 8 bases. Trimming at V came to 1 base and at J to 5 bases, leaving 10 bases not matched to a gene. The germline CDR1 and CDR2 sequences are SGHAT and FQNNGV. The CDR3 is made up of 17 amino acids. The CDR3 DNA reads as TGTGCCAGCAGCTTAGTATTAGTAACTAGCGGTGACAATGAGCAGTTCTTC. Translating gives CASSLVLVTSGDNEQFF.

The chain is built from TRBV5-5 and TRBJ2-3, with 7 positions matching TRBD1. With V trimmed by 3 bases and J by 5 bases, 6 bases remained unmatched. This CDR3 has 14 residues. Germline lookup yields CDR1 SGHKS and CDR2 YYEKEE (reference sequence). Written as DNA, the CDR3 is TGTGCCAGCAGCTCCGGGACAGTCCGAGATACGCAGTATTTT. This translates into CASSSGTVRDTQYF.

The chain is built from TRBV19 and TRBJ2-7; 8 nucleotides match TRBD2. The germline CDR1 and CDR2 sequences are LNHDA and SQIVND (reference sequence). V gave up 3 bases and J gave up 5 bases; unmatched junction bases: 6. The CDR3 consists of 14 residues. The chain's CDR3 is CASSMGLVADEQYF. DNA for the CDR3: TGTGCCAGTAGTATGGGACTAGTTGCCGACGAGCAGTACTTC.

The rearrangement joins TRBV5-1 to TRBJ2-5, with D tentatively TRBD2 (5 bases). V was pared by 1 base and J by 6 bases, with 22 bases between. The CDR3 loop spans 17 amino acids. Germline lookup yields CDR1 SGHRS and CDR2 YFSETQ. This chain's CDR3 is CASSLSLRGFEWKTQYF. The CDR3 coding sequence is TGCGCCAGCAGCTTGTCGCTTCGGGGATTTGAGTGGAAGACCCAGTACTTC.

This rearrangement joins TRBV4-1 to TRBJ2-7; 8 bases are shared with TRBD2. The CDR3 contains 16 residues. Germline V gene sequence: CDR1 MGHRA, CDR2 YSYEKL. V shed 3 bases, J shed 2 bases, and the junction held 9 bases outside the gene matches. The CDR3 loop reads CASSHAILAETYEQYF. The DNA of the CDR3 is TGCGCCAGCAGCCACGCCATACTAGCGGAAACCTACGAGCAGTACTTC.

V gene TRBV5-4 combines with J gene TRBJ1-1; perhaps TRBD1 as D (5 bases). From germline, CDR1 is SGHNT and CDR2 YYREEE (reference sequence). The CDR3 loop spans 13 amino acids. Trimming cost V 4 bases and J 4 bases, with 11 bases left between them. The CDR3 bases are TGTGCCAGCAGCCCGGGCGGGGGCACTGAAGCTTTCTTT. Protein: CASSPGGGTEAFF. Combining the CDR3 with reference TRBV5-4 and TRBJ1-1 gives the whole variable domain ETGVTQSPTHLIKTRGQQVTLRCSSQSGHNTVSWYQQALGQGPQFIFQYYREEENGRGNFPPRFSGLQFPNYSSELNVNALELDDSALYLCASSPGGGTEAFFGQGTRLTVV.

This chain connects TRBV7-3 to TRBJ1-1; D gene ambiguous. Deletions cut 4 bases from V and 4 bases from J, with 10 bases between. CDR1 and CDR2 (germline): SGHTA, FQGTGA. The CDR3 runs to 13 residues. CDR3 sequence: CASSSRLATEAFF. CDR3 DNA sequence: TGTGCCAGCAGCTCACGACTGGCCACTGAAGCTTTCTTT. Full variable domain (rest looked up from reference TRBV7-3 and TRBJ1-1): GAGVSQTPSNKVTEKGKYVELRCDPISGHTALYWYRQSLGQGPEFLIYFQGTGAADDSGLPNDRFFAVRPEGSVSTLKIQRTERGDSAVYLCASSSRLATEAFFGQGTRLTVV.

This chain connects TRBV2 to TRBJ1-5; perhaps TRBD1 as D (5 bases). V lost 4 bases to trimming and J lost 1 base, with 8 bases between them. This CDR3 spans 14 amino acids. CDR1 and CDR2 from the germline V gene are SNHLY and FYNNEI. CDR3 DNA: TGTGCCAGCAGTGGACAGCTGAGCAATCAGCCCCAGCATTTT. Translating gives CASSGQLSNQPQHF.

Comment on this clone: The junction does not match germline at one end; this may be a read error. The V gene is TRBV24-1, the J gene TRBJ1-5; D remains unclear. Germline CDR1 and CDR2: KGHDR and SFDVKD. The CDR3 is 13 amino acids. CDR3 DNA: TGTGCCACCGGTGACGGAGTCAATCAGCCCCAGCATTTT. The encoded protein is CATGDGVNQPQHF.

The V gene is TRBV2, the J gene TRBJ2-7, with 7 bases lining up with TRBD2. This CDR3 contains 16 residues. CDR1 and CDR2 from the germline V gene are SNHLY and FYNNEI. V gave up 3 bases and J gave up 4 bases; unmatched junction bases: 12. CDR3 loop: CASSDKSGLAEYEQYF. The CDR3 DNA is TGTGCCAGCAGTGATAAGTCTGGCCTAGCGGAATACGAGCAGTACTTC.

This chain connects TRBV5-4 to TRBJ2-5; weak D call: TRBD2 (6 bases). The CDR3 has 15 amino acids. CDR1 SGHNT and CDR2 YYREEE come from the germline V gene (reference sequence). Trimming took off 4 bases at V and 2 bases at J, with 15 bases between the two ends. Written as DNA, the CDR3 is TGTGCCAGCAGCCAGAGACTAGGTGGGCAAGAGACCCAGTACTTC. It codes for CASSQRLGGQETQYF.

This rearrangement joins TRBV5-1 to TRBJ2-1, with 7 bases fitting TRBD2. CDR1 is SGHRS and CDR2 is YFSETQ in the germline V gene. The trim removed 0 bases at V and 7 bases at J, leaving 7 bases unmatched. This CDR3 region has 15 residues. CDR3 DNA sequence: TGCGCCAGCAGCTTGGGGGAGGGCGCCAGAAATGAGCAGTTCTTC. Its translation is CASSLGEGARNEQFF.